This T cell receptor (beta chain) appears in the sequencing data of a study of blood T cell repertoires in COVID-19. Study background: The cDNA or gDNA used as material had been derived from T cells, B-cell-depleted T cells, or PBMCs.

Authors' processing steps: Amplified reference gene primers provided the basis for estimating nucleated cell counts. Generated by immunoSEQ multiplex PCR, the TCRdb table keeps only in-frame clones and is missing some. Clone size and the V and J calls come from that table; the DNA yielded D and trimming. The sample lists 360,000 or so clones; roughly 91% were seen once. The CDR3 is 15 residues long. Trimming removed 2 bases at V and 5 bases at J, with 15 bases between. Germline V gene data show CDR1 as MDHEN and CDR2 as SYDVKM. This TCR derives from a woman in her twenties or thirties who had recovered from COVID-19. The gene calls are TRBV28 and TRBJ1-2; D uncertain. Sequenced: PBMCs or T cells enriched from blood (not recorded which). CDR3 nucleotides: TGTGCCAGCAGTTTAACGACATCCACCTTTTATGGCTACACCTTC. Encoded protein: CASSLTTSTFYGYTF.